A selection of T cell receptor beta chains follows, all from one sample in a study of regulatory T cells in long-lasting Graves disease. From the multiplex PCR reads, TCRdb called clonotypes with MiXCR, one entry per CDR3 protein. The table shows around 500,000 distinct CDR3 sequences, with less than 15% occurring only once. These records were also assigned to another study, of T cells in Graves' hyperthyroidism and ophthalmopathy.

The input for sequencing was peripheral blood mononuclear cells (PBMCs), taken at new diagnosis, from a patient treated with antithyroid drugs. The receptor set was obtained from a man younger than 40 with Graves disease. Both conserved end residues are part of each CDR3. D genes are given only for firm matches. Not all rows give a size; the values are once, few, many and, for expanded clones, a class.

TRBV19	many	TRBD1	TRBJ2-5	CASSTAWIGQGPPTQYF	TGTGCCAGTAGTACCGCTTGGATTGGACAGGGTCCGCCGACCCAGTACTTC
TRBV20-1	.	.	TRBJ2-3	CSARDPGGRLTDTQYF	TGCAGTGCTAGAGACCCAGGGGGGAGGCTCACAGATACGCAGTATTTT
TRBV12-3/TRBV12-4	few	.	TRBJ2-7	CASRSARSF	TGTGCCAGCAGATCCGCCAGGTCGTTT
TRBV12-3/TRBV12-4	many	.	TRBJ2-3	CASSSPSGTDTQYF	TGTGCCAGCAGTTCCCCTAGCGGCACAGATACGCAGTATTTT
TRBV20-1	many	TRBD2	TRBJ2-1	CSASTLAGVLAYNEQFF	TGCAGTGCTAGTACACTAGCGGGAGTACTCGCCTACAATGAGCAGTTCTTC
TRBV5-1	few	TRBD2	TRBJ2-4	CASSLGTSGSQGNIQYF	TGCGCCAGCAGCTTGGGGACTAGCGGGAGTCAGGGGAACATTCAGTACTTC
TRBV30	.	.	TRBJ2-2	CAWMRRGAATGELFF	TGTGCCTGGATGAGGCGGGGAGCCGCCACCGGGGAGCTGTTTTTT
TRBV3-1	few	TRBD2	TRBJ2-3	CASSQKRTSGRSDTQYF	TGTGCCAGCAGCCAAAAAAGGACTAGCGGGAGGTCAGATACGCAGTATTTT
TRBV18	few	TRBD2	TRBJ2-3	CASSATSGRVDTQYF	TGTGCCAGCTCAGCGACTAGCGGGAGAGTAGATACGCAGTATTTT
TRBV20-1	many	.	TRBJ2-2	CSAKTGGLAGEQPTGELFF	TGCAGTGCTAAAACAGGGGGCCTAGCGGGGGAGCAGCCCACCGGGGAGCTGTTTTTT
TRBV7-9	.	TRBD2	TRBJ2-1	CASTPLDAGDLNEQFF	TGTGCCAGCACCCCCCTCGACGCGGGAGACCTTAATGAGCAGTTCTTC
TRBV7-3	many	TRBD2	TRBJ2-3	CASSWGVGREPDTQYF	TGTGCCAGCAGCTGGGGGGTAGGGCGGGAGCCAGATACGCAGTATTTT